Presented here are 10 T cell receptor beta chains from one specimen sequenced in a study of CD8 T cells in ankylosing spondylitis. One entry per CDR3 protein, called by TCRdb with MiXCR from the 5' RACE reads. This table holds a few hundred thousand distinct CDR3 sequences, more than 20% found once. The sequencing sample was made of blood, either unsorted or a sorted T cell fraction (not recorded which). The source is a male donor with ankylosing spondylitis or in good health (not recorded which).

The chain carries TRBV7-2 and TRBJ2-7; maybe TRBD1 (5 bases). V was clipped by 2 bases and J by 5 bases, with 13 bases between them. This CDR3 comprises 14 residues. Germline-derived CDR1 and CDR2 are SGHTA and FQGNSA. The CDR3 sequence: CASSLTQGRDEQYF. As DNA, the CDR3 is TGTGCCAGCAGCTTAACGCAGGGCAGGGACGAGCAGTACTTC.

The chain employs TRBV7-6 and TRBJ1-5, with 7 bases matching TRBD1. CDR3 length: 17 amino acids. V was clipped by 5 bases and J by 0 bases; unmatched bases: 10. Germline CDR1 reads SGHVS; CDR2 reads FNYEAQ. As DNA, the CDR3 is TGTGCCAGCAGCCCGTACCTGACAGGGTATAGCAATCAGCCCCAGCATTTT. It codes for CASSPYLTGYSNQPQHF.

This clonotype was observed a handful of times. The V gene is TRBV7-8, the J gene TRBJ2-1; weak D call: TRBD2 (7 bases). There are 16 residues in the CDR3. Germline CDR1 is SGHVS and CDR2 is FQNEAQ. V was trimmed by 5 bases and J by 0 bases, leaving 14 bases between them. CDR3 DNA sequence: TGTGCCAGCAGCGCGGGGGCGGGGAGCTCCTACAATGAGCAGTTCTTC. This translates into CASSAGAGSSYNEQFF.

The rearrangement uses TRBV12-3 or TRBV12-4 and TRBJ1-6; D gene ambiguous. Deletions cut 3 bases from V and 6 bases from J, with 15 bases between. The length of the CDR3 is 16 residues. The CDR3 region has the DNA TGTGCCAGCAGTTTCTCGCTGTCCCTGGCTAATTCACCCCTCCACTTT. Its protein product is CASSFSLSLANSPLHF.

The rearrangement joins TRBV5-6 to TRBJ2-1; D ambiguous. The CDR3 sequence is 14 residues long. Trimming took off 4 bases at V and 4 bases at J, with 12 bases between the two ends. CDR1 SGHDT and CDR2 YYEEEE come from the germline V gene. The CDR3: CASSPPSGYNEQFF. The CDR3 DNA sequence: TGTGCCAGCAGCCCCCCCTCGGGTTACAATGAGCAGTTCTTC.

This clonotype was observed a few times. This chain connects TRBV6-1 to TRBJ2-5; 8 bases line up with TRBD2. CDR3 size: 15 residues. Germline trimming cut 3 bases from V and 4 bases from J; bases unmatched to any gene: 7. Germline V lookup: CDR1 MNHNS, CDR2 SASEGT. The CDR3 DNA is TGTGCCAGCAGTGAGACACGGGGGGGTCGAGAGACCCAGTACTTC. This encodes CASSETRGGRETQYF.

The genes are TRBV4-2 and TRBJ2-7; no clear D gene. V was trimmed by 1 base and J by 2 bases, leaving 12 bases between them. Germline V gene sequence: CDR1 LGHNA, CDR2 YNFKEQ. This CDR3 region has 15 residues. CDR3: CASSQGTAGAYEQYF. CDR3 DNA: TGTGCCAGCAGCCAAGGGACCGCTGGCGCCTACGAGCAGTACTTC.

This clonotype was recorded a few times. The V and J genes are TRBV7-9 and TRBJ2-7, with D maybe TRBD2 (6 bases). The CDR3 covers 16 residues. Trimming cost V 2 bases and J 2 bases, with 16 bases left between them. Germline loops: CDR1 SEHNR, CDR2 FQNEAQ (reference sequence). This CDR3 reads CASSLWVGSGPYEQYF. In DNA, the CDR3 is TGTGCCAGCAGCTTATGGGTTGGTAGCGGCCCCTACGAGCAGTACTTC. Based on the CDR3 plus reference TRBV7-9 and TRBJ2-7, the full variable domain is DTGVSQNPRHKITKRGQNVTFRCDPISEHNRLYWYRQTLGQGPEFLTYFQNEAQLEKSRLLSDRFSAERPKGSFSTLEIQRTEQGDSAMYLCASSLWVGSGPYEQYFGPGTRLTVT.

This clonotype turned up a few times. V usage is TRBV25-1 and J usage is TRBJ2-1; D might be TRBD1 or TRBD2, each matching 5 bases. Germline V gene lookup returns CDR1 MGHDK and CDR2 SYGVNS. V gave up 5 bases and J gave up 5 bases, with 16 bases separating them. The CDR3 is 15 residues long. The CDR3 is CASSYIRDANNEQFF. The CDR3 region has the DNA TGTGCCAGCAGTTACATCCGGGACGCTAACAATGAGCAGTTCTTC.

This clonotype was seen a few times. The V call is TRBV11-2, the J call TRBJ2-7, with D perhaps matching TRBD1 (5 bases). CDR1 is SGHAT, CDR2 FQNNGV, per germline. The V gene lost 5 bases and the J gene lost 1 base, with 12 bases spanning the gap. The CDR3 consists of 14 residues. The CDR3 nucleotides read TGTGCCAGCAGCAAAACAGGATTTTCCTACGAGCAGTACTTC. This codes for CASSKTGFSYEQYF. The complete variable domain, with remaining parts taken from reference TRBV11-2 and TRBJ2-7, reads EAGVAQSPRYKIIEKRQSVAFWCNPISGHATLYWYQQILGQGPKLLIQFQNNGVVDDSQLPKDRFSAERLKGVDSTLKIQPAKLEDSAVYLCASSKTGFSYEQYFGPGTRLTVT.